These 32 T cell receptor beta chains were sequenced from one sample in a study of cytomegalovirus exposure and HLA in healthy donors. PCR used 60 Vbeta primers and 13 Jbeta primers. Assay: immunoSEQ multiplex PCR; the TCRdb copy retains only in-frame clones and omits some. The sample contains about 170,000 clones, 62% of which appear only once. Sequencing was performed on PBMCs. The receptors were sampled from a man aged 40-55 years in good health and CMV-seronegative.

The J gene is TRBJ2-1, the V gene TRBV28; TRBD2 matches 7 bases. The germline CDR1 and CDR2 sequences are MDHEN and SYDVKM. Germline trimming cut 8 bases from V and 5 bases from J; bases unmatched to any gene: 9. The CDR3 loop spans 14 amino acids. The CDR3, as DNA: TGTGCCAGCGTCAGATGGGGGGGGGACAATGAGCAGTTCTTC. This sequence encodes CASVRWGGDNEQFF. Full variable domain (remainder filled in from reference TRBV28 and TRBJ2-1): DVKVTQSSRYLVKRTGEKVFLECVQDMDHENMFWYRQDPGLGLRLIYFSYDVKMKEKGDIPEGYSVSREKKERFSLILESASTNQTSMYLCASVRWGGDNEQFFGPGTRLTVL.

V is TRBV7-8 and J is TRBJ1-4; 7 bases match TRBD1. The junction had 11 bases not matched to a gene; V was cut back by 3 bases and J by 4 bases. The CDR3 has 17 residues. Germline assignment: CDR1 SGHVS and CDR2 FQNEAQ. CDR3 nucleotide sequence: TGTGCCAGCAGCTTGGAGACAGGGAAAAGGGTTAATGAAAAACTGTTTTTT. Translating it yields CASSLETGKRVNEKLFF. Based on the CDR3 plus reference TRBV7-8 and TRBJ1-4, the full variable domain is GAGVSQSPRYKVAKRGQDVALRCDPISGHVSLFWYQQALGQGPEFLTYFQNEAQLDKSGLPSDRFFAERPEGSVSTLKIQRTQQEDSAVYLCASSLETGKRVNEKLFFGSGTQLSVL.

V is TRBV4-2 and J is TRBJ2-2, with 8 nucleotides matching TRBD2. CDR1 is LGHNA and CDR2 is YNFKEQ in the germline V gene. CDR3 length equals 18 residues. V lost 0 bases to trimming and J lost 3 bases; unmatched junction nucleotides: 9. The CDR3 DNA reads TGTGCCAGCAGCCAAGACCCAGGACTAGCTTGGGACACCGGGGAGCTGTTTTTT. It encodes CASSQDPGLAWDTGELFF.

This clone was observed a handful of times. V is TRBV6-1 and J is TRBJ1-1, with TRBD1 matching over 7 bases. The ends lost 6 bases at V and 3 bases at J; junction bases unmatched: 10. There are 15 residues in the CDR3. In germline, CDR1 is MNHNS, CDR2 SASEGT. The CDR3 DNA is TGTGCCAGCAGGGAGGACACAGGGGCCTACACTGAAGCTTTCTTT. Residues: CASREDTGAYTEAFF.

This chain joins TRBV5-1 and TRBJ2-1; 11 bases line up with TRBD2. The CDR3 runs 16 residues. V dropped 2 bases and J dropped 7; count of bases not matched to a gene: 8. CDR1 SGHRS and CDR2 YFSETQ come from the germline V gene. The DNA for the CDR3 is TGCGCCAGCAGCTTTAACATAGCGGGGGGGCGAAATGAGCAGTTCTTC. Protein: CASSFNIAGGRNEQFF.

As DNA, the CDR3 is TGTGCCAGCAGTCGTTTGGCGGCATATCAGCCCCAGCATTTT. Encoded protein: CASSRLAAYQPQHF. This chain links TRBV28 with TRBJ1-5; no reliable D call. The CDR3 extends over 14 amino acids. Germline assignment: CDR1 MDHEN and CDR2 SYDVKM. The germline V and J ends were trimmed by 5 bases and 5 bases, with 13 bases remaining between them.

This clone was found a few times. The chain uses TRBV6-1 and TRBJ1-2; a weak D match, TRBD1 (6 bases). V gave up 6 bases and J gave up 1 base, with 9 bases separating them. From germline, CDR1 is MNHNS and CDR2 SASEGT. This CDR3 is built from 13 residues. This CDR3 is CASRGQVNYGYTF. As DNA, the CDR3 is TGTGCCAGCAGGGGACAAGTTAACTATGGCTACACCTTC.

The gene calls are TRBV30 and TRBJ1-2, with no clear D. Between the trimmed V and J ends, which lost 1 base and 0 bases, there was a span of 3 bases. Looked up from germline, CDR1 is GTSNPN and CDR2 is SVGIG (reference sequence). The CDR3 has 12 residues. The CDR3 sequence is CAWSAANYGYTF. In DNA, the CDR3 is TGTGCCTGGAGTGCAGCTAACTATGGCTACACCTTC.

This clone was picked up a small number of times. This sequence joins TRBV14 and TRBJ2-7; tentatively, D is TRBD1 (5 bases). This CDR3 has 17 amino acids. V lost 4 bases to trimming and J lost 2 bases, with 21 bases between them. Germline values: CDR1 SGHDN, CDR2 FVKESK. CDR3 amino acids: CASSLLPPWGLTYEQYF. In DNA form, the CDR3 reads TGTGCCAGCAGCCTTTTACCTCCGTGGGGCTTAACCTACGAGCAGTACTTC.

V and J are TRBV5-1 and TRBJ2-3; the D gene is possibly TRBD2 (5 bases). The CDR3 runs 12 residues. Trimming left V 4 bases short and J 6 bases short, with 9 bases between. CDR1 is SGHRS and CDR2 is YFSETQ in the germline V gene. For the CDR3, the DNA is TGCGCCAGCAGCCCCGAGCGGGATACGCAGTATTTT. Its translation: CASSPERDTQYF.

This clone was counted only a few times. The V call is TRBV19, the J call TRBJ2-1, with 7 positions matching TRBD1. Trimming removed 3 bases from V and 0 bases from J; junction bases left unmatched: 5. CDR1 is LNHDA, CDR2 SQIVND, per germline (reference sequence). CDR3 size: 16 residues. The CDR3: CASSIPAGGSYNEQFF. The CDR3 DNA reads TGTGCCAGTAGTATTCCGGCAGGGGGCTCCTACAATGAGCAGTTCTTC.

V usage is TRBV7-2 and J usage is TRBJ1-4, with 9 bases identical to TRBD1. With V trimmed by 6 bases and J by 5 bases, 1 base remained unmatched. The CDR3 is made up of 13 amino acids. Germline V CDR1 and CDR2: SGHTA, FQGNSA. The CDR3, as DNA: TGTGCCAGCAGGGGGACAGGGAATGAAAAACTGTTTTTT. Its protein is CASRGTGNEKLFF. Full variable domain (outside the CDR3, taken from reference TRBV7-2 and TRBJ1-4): GAGVSQSPSNKVTEKGKDVELRCDPISGHTALYWYRQSLGQGLEFLIYFQGNSAPDKSGLPSDRFSAERTGGSVSTLTIQRTQQEDSAVYLCASRGTGNEKLFFGSGTQLSVL.

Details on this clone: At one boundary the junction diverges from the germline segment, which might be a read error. CDR3 sequence reads: CSSSQGYNSPLHF. CDR3 in DNA: TGTTCCAGCAGCCAGGGGTATAATTCACCCCTCCACTTT. The chain uses TRBV7-9 and TRBJ1-6, with D possibly being TRBD1 (6 bases). The length of the CDR3 is 13 residues. Germline lookup yields CDR1 SEHNR and CDR2 FQNEAQ (reference sequence).

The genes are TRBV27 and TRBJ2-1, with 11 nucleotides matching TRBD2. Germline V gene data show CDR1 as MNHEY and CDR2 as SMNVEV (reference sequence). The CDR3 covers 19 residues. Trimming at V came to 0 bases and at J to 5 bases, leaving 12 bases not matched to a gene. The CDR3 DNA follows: TGTGCCAGCAGTTTATCCAGCATTGTAGCGGGAGGGATGCACAATGAGCAGTTCTTC. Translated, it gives CASSLSSIVAGGMHNEQFF.

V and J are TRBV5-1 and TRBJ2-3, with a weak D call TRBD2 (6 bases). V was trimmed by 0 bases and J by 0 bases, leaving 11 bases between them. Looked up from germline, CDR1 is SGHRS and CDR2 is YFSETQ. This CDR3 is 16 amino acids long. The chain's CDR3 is CASSLAPRGSTDTQYF. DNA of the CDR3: TGCGCCAGCAGCTTGGCCCCGCGGGGTAGCACAGATACGCAGTATTTT.

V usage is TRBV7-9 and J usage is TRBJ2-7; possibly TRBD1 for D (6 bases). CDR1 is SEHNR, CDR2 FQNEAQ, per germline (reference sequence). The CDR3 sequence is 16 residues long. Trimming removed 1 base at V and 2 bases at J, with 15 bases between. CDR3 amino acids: CASSLVTGQRPYEQYF. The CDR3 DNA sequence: TGTGCCAGCAGCTTAGTAACTGGACAGAGACCCTACGAGCAGTACTTC.

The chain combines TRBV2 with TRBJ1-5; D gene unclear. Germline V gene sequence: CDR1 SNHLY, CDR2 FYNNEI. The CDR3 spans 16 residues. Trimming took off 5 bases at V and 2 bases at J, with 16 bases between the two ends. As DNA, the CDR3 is TGTGCCAGCAGTCCAAGCATTAGATATGGCAATCAGCCCCAGCATTTT. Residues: CASSPSIRYGNQPQHF.

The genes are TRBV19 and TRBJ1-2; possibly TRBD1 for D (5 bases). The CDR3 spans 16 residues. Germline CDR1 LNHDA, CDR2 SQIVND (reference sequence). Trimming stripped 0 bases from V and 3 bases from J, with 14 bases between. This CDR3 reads CASSIDFDGGDYGYTF. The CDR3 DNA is TGTGCCAGTAGTATAGATTTCGATGGAGGGGACTATGGCTACACCTTC.

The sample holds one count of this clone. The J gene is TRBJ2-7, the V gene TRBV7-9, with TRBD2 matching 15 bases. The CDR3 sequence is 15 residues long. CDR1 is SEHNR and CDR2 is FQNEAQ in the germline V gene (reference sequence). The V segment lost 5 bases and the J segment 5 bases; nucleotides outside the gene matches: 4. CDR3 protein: CASSQWTSGRDEQYF. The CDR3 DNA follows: TGTGCCAGCAGCCAGTGGACTAGCGGGAGGGACGAGCAGTACTTC.

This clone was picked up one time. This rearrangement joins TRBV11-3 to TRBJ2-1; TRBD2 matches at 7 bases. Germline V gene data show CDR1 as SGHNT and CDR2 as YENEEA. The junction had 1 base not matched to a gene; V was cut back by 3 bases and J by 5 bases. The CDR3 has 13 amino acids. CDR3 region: CASSFSGNNEQFF. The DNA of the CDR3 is TGTGCCAGCAGCTTCAGCGGGAACAATGAGCAGTTCTTC.

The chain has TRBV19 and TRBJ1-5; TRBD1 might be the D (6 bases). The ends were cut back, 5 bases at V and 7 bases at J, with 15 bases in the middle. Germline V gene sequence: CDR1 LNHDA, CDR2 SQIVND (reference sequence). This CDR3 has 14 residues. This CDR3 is CASSLRGDNQPQHF. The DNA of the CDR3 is TGTGCCAGTAGTCTAAGAGGGGACAACCAGCCCCAGCATTTT.

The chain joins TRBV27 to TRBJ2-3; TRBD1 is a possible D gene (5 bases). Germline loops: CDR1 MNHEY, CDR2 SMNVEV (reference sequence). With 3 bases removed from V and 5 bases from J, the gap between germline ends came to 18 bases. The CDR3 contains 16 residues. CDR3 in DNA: TGTGCCAGCAGTTTTGGCAGGGCCCCCGTCGGAGATACGCAGTATTTT. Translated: CASSFGRAPVGDTQYF.

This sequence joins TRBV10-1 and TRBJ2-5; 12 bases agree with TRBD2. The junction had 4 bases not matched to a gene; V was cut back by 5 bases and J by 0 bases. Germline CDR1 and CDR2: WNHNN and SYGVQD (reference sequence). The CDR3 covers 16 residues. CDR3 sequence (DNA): TGCGCCAGCAGTCGTACTAGCGGGAGGTACCAAGAGACCCAGTACTTC. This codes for CASSRTSGRYQETQYF.

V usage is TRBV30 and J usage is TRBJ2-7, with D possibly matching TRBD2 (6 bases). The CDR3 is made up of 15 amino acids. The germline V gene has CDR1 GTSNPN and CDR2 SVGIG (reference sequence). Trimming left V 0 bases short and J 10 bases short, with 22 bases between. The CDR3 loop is CAWSVRWSRDSVQYF. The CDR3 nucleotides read TGTGCCTGGAGTGTACGGTGGAGTAGGGACTCCGTCCAGTACTTC.

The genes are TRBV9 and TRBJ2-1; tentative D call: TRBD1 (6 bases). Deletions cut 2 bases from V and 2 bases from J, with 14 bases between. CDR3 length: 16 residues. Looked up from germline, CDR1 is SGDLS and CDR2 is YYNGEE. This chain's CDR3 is CASSVGLQGPYNEQFF. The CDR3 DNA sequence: TGTGCCAGCAGCGTGGGGCTGCAGGGGCCCTACAATGAGCAGTTCTTC.

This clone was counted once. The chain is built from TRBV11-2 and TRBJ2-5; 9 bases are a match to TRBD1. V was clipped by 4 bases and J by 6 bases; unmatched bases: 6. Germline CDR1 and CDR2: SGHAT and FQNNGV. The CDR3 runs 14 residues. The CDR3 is CASSYSGTGKTQYF. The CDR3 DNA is TGTGCCAGCAGCTACTCCGGGACAGGGAAGACCCAGTACTTC.

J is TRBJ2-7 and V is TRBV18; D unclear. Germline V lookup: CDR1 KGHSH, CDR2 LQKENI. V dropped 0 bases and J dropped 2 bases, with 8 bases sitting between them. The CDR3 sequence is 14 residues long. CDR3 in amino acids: CASSPPERAYEQYF. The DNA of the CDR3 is TGTGCCAGCTCACCACCGGAGAGAGCCTACGAGCAGTACTTC.

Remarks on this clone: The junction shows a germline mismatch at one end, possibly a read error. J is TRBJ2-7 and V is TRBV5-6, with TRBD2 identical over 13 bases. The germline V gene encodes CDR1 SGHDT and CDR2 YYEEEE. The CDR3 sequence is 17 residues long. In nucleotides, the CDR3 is TGTGCCAACAGCCCCGGGACTAGCGGGACGTGGTGGAACGAGCAGTACTTC. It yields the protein CANSPGTSGTWWNEQYF.

CDR3 loop: CAISVPGNEQYF. The CDR3 coding sequence is TGTGCCATCAGTGTTCCAGGGAACGAGCAGTACTTC. This chain connects TRBV10-3 to TRBJ2-7, with D perhaps matching TRBD1 (5 bases). The CDR3 is made up of 12 amino acids. Trimming shortened V by 4 bases and J by 5 bases, and 9 bases separated the two germline ends. Germline V gene data show CDR1 as ENHRY and CDR2 as SYGVKD.

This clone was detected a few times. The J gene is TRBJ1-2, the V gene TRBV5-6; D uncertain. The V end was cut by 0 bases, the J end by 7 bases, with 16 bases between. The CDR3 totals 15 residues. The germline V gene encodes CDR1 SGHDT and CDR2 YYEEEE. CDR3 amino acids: CASSLGLAGFGGYTF. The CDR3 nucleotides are TGTGCCAGCAGCTTGGGCCTGGCGGGCTTCGGTGGCTACACCTTC.

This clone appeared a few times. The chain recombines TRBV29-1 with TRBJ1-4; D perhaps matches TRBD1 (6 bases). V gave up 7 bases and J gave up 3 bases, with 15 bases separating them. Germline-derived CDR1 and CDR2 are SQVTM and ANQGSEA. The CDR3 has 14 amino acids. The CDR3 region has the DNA TGCAGCGCCGGGATTGGGACATCTAATGAAAAACTGTTTTTT. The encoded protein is CSAGIGTSNEKLFF.

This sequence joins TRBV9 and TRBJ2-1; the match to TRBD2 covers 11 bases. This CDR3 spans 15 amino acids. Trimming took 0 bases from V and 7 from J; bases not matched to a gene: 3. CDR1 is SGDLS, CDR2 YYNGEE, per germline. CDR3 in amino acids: CASSVGLAGGNEQFF. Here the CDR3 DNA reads TGTGCCAGCAGCGTAGGCCTAGCGGGGGGTAATGAGCAGTTCTTC.